This T cell receptor beta chain derives from a study of neurological immune-mediated disorders. TCRdb redid the calling of the 5' RACE reads with MiXCR, one entry per CDR3 protein. The table has tens of thousands of distinct CDR3 sequences, about 9.3% seen once. Trimming cost V 2 bases and J 3 bases; bases outside gene matches: 17. Germline-derived CDR1 and CDR2 are MNHEY and SMNVEV (reference sequence). The CDR3 length is 19 residues. At least ten counts were recorded for this clonotype. This chain links TRBV27 with TRBJ1-1; 8 bases fit TRBD1. The clonotype originates from a young woman with HTLV-1-associated myelopathy (HAM/TSP). The sequencing sample was made of PBMCs. DNA of the CDR3: TGTGCCAGCAGTTTAAAAAGGTCGCAGGGGGCGCGATGGGACACTGAAGCTTTCTTT. This translates into CASSLKRSQGARWDTEAFF.